The clone carrying this TCR beta chain has at least ten counts. Its matching antigen is unknown. Template was genomic DNA; TCR beta CDR3 amplified in two multiplex PCR rounds. Primers specific to each TRBV and TRBJ gene were used in first-round PCR. From the multiplex PCR reads, TCRdb called clonotypes with MiXCR, one entry per CDR3 protein. The table includes fewer than 65,000 distinct CDR3 sequences, around a third detected once. The sample originates from a study of prognosis after radiotherapy for stage I lung cancer. General study points: Gene usage, both TRBV and TRBJ, reportedly differed between patients with metastases and patients without them.

Germline trimming cut 5 bases from V and 1 base from J; bases unmatched to any gene: 5. Germline CDR1 MNHEY, CDR2 SMNVEV (reference sequence). This CDR3 spans 14 amino acids. The chain couples TRBV27 to TRBJ2-7; 7 bases agree with TRBD2. The sequence came from a donor aged 50 or older with non-small cell lung cancer. Sequencing used PBMCs, obtained before or after stereotactic body radiation therapy (not recorded which). DNA for the CDR3: TGTGCCAGCAGTCAATCGGGAGGTTCCTACGAGCAGTACTTC. Translation gives CASSQSGGSYEQYF.